Listed below are T cell receptor beta chains from one sample, sequenced in a study of T-cell reconstitution after alpha-beta-depleted transplantation in children. TCRdb redid the calling of the PCR reads with MiXCR, one entry per CDR3 protein. The sample holds hundreds of thousands of distinct CDR3 sequences; less than 20% are singletons and the top ten take about 4.6%. The sample was PBMCs, mostly from graft donor cells, taken 360 days after TCRalphabeta/CD19-depleted stem cell transplant. Source of these receptors: a male patient between 10 and 17 years old who had a stem cell transplant for acute lymphoblastic leukemia, so the T cells may come from the graft donor. CDR3s leave out the opening cysteine and the closing phenylalanine or tryptophan. The order of the fields is CDR3 protein, V gene, CDR3 length.

CDR3: ASRPSVGGPYEQY
V: TRBV2
length: 13

CDR3: ASSYQGANQNEKLF
V: TRBV6-5
length: 14

CDR3: ASSLIGGKRYEQY
V: TRBV28
length: 13

CDR3: ASSRRGSSYNEQF
V: TRBV3-1
length: 13

CDR3: SALQRRGTDTQY
V: TRBV20-1
length: 12

CDR3: ASSLGRLLEGTYEQY
V: TRBV12-3/TRBV12-4
length: 15

CDR3: SARGLLAGIYEQY
V: TRBV20-1
length: 13

CDR3: ASSFQPVYEQY
V: TRBV13
length: 11

CDR3: ASSLKGGANQPQH
V: TRBV7-3
length: 13

CDR3: ASSKEGNSGRAEGSLLPNEQF
V: TRBV21-1
length: 21

CDR3: ASRSGTGSFVTYEQY
V: TRBV5-1
length: 15

CDR3: ASRATGLNTEAF
V: TRBV5-6
length: 12

CDR3: ASRRGQGGGLAGADTQY
V: TRBV5-1
length: 17

CDR3: ASSQAPGPTDTQY
V: TRBV4-2
length: 13

CDR3: ASSLLSSGTYEQY
V: TRBV5-4
length: 13

CDR3: ATSRDGGTGANVLT
V: TRBV15
length: 14

CDR3: ASSLAGQGVGTGELF
V: TRBV5-1
length: 15

CDR3: ASSWPSGSYEQY
V: TRBV18
length: 12

CDR3: SASEGTLIYGYT
V: TRBV29-1
length: 12

CDR3: ASSTDSRQAF
V: TRBV7-9
length: 10

CDR3: ASSTAGPQETQY
V: TRBV25-1
length: 12

CDR3: ASSLSGVDEQF
V: TRBV5-1
length: 11

CDR3: ASSPRDRRNYEQY
V: TRBV9
length: 13

CDR3: ASSVGASGTYEQY
V: TRBV9
length: 13

CDR3: SARVVALRSYEQY
V: TRBV20-1
length: 13

CDR3: ASRPFGYNEQF
V: TRBV7-2
length: 11

CDR3: ASSFLAGGPGSEQF
V: TRBV7-8
length: 14

CDR3: ASSLGTSVETQY
V: TRBV5-4
length: 12

CDR3: ASSRLAGGPSSFEQY
V: TRBV27
length: 15

CDR3: ASSVMEGGLNTEAF
V: TRBV11-2
length: 14

CDR3: ASSLLAGGGAGELF
V: TRBV7-8
length: 14

CDR3: ASSQIRNSWRFQETQY
V: TRBV4-2
length: 16

CDR3: SARDMGNEQF
V: TRBV20-1
length: 10

CDR3: ASSKSQRTYNEQF
V: TRBV7-2
length: 13

CDR3: ASSVAGGPRNEQF
V: TRBV9
length: 13

CDR3: ATSADISYEQY
V: TRBV24-1
length: 11

CDR3: ASSPGLHANQETQY
V: TRBV5-1
length: 14

CDR3: ASSVSGRTGELF
V: TRBV9
length: 12

CDR3: ASSHGQGVSYEQY
V: TRBV4-2
length: 13

CDR3: ASSLEGEGQF
V: TRBV5-1
length: 10

CDR3: ASSPPVGARNEQY
V: TRBV4-1
length: 13

CDR3: ASSLEYGSYEQY
V: TRBV7-8
length: 12

CDR3: ASSPWGLPESYNEQF
V: TRBV6-2/TRBV6-3
length: 15

CDR3: ASSPPTGANTEAF
V: TRBV18
length: 13

CDR3: ASSLVGGTAYNEQF
V: TRBV12-3/TRBV12-4
length: 14

CDR3: ASSSLIGRETQY
V: TRBV7-9
length: 12

CDR3: ASSLLSKGEQY
V: TRBV28
length: 11

CDR3: ASSLDPAEQF
V: TRBV5-6
length: 10

CDR3: ASSLRRASSYNEQF
V: TRBV12-3/TRBV12-4
length: 14

CDR3: ASSSRAEQF
V: TRBV7-2
length: 9

CDR3: ASNGREGNIQY
V: TRBV2
length: 11